Each of the 14 T cell receptor beta chains below was sequenced from the same sample in a study of cytomegalovirus exposure and HLA in healthy donors. Primers included in the PCR were 60 Vbeta and 13 Jbeta primers. Using immunoSEQ multiplex PCR, the repertoire was profiled, and TCRdb retains in-frame clones only, with some absent. The data hold some 65,000 clones, with 60% to 80% observed a single time. Sequenced: PBMCs. All receptors come from a man between 25 and 39 years old in good health and CMV-seronegative.

V usage is TRBV7-9 and J usage is TRBJ2-1, with D possibly matching TRBD1 (6 bases). V lost 5 bases, J lost 5 bases, and 13 bases lay in between. The length of the CDR3 is 14 residues. Germline V lookup: CDR1 SEHNR, CDR2 FQNEAQ (reference sequence). In nucleotides, the CDR3 is TGTGCCAGCAGCATGGACAGAGTTAACAATGAGCAGTTCTTC. Translated, it gives CASSMDRVNNEQFF.

The chain carries TRBV6-1 and TRBJ2-7, with 11 bases matching TRBD1. The CDR3 extends over 15 amino acids. Germline lookup yields CDR1 MNHNS and CDR2 SASEGT. V dropped 8 bases and J dropped 6; count of bases not matched to a gene: 12. The CDR3 sequence: CASDNRADRGREQYF. Written as DNA, the CDR3 is TGTGCCAGCGATAACCGAGCGGACAGGGGGCGCGAGCAGTACTTC.

The chain couples TRBV9 to TRBJ1-2; 7 nucleotides line up with TRBD1. V dropped 3 bases and J dropped 1; count of bases not matched to a gene: 6. Germline CDR1 is SGDLS and CDR2 is YYNGEE. The CDR3 covers 15 residues. The CDR3 DNA follows: TGTGCCAGCAGCGCCTGGGACAGCGTTAACTATGGCTACACCTTC. This gives the protein CASSAWDSVNYGYTF.

The gene calls are TRBV7-6 and TRBJ1-5; no reliable D call. V was shortened by 0 bases and J by 5 bases, with 5 bases between the two germline ends. The CDR3 contains 13 residues. Germline loops: CDR1 SGHVS, CDR2 FNYEAQ. The CDR3: CASSLASDQPQHF. DNA for the CDR3: TGTGCCAGCAGCTTAGCCTCCGATCAGCCCCAGCATTTT.

This chain uses TRBV7-6 with TRBJ2-7, with D possibly matching TRBD1 (5 bases). The germline V and J ends were trimmed by 2 bases and 3 bases, with 11 bases remaining between them. The CDR3 loop spans 14 amino acids. Germline V gene data show CDR1 as SGHVS and CDR2 as FNYEAQ. CDR3 sequence: CASSLIAGNYEQYF. The CDR3 bases are TGTGCCAGCAGCTTAATCGCAGGGAACTACGAGCAGTACTTC. Filled out from reference TRBV7-6 and TRBJ2-7, the complete variable domain reads GAGVSQSPRYKVTKRGQDVALRCDPISGHVSLYWYRQALGQGPEFLTYFNYEAQQDKSGLPNDRFSAERPEGSISTLTIQRTEQRDSAMYRCASSLIAGNYEQYFGPGTRLTVT.

CDR3 DNA sequence: TGCGCCAGCAGCTACCGACAGGCCTACGAGCAGTACTTC. It yields the protein CASSYRQAYEQYF. The chain joins TRBV4-1 to TRBJ2-7, with D possibly matching TRBD1 (6 bases). Germline lookup yields CDR1 MGHRA and CDR2 YSYEKL. V was clipped by 5 bases and J by 2 bases, with 10 bases between them. The CDR3 runs 13 residues.

The J gene is TRBJ2-2, the V gene TRBV6-5; 10 positions agree with TRBD2. V was clipped by 8 bases and J by 7 bases; unmatched bases: 7. The CDR3 sequence is 14 residues long. Germline lookup yields CDR1 MNHEY and CDR2 SVGAGI. CDR3 region: CASGAGGLGGELFF. In DNA form, the CDR3 reads TGTGCCAGCGGAGCGGGGGGGCTGGGCGGGGAGCTGTTTTTT.

The chain carries TRBV30 and TRBJ1-4, with a weak D call TRBD1 (6 bases). V shed 5 bases and J shed 7 bases, with 14 bases lying between them. Per the germline V gene, CDR1 is GTSNPN and CDR2 is SVGIG (reference sequence). There are 13 residues in the CDR3. The CDR3 DNA is TGTGCCTGGCACCGGGACATAGGTGAAAAACTGTTTTTT. Protein: CAWHRDIGEKLFF.

The CDR3 DNA follows: TGTGCCAGCAGTTACTCGCCAGGCTCTGGAAACACCATATATTTT. This gives the protein CASSYSPGSGNTIYF. This chain uses TRBV6-5 with TRBJ1-3; D unclear. Germline assignment: CDR1 MNHEY and CDR2 SVGAGI. Trimming stripped 0 bases from V and 0 bases from J, with 6 bases between. The CDR3 runs to 15 residues.

The V call is TRBV7-9, the J call TRBJ2-7; 8 bases agree with TRBD2. J lost 6 bases, V lost 2 bases, and 9 bases had no gene match. Per germline, CDR1 SEHNR and CDR2 FQNEAQ (reference sequence). CDR3 size: 15 residues. CDR3 in DNA: TGTGCCAGCAGCTTATCGGCGGGGGGCGGTGTCGAGCAGTACTTC. Translated: CASSLSAGGGVEQYF.

The V call is TRBV6-5, the J call TRBJ1-4; tentative D call: TRBD1 (6 bases). Germline CDR1 is MNHEY and CDR2 is SVGAGI. Trimming stripped 4 bases from V and 4 bases from J, with 13 bases between. The CDR3 contains 15 residues. The CDR3 DNA sequence: TGTGCCAGCAGTTCAGACAGGCTTTATAATGAAAAACTGTTTTTT. Translating it yields CASSSDRLYNEKLFF.

The V and J genes are TRBV15 and TRBJ2-7; 8 bases are shared with TRBD1. CDR1 LNHNV and CDR2 YYDKDF come from the germline V gene (reference sequence). The V segment lost 5 bases and the J segment 0 bases; nucleotides outside the gene matches: 9. The CDR3 has 16 amino acids. The CDR3 region is CATSPRTGPRSYEQYF. As DNA, the CDR3 is TGTGCCACCAGCCCCCGGACAGGGCCCCGCTCCTACGAGCAGTACTTC.

The chain carries TRBV9 and TRBJ2-7, with D perhaps matching TRBD2 (5 bases). This CDR3 contains 15 residues. The germline CDR1 and CDR2 sequences are SGDLS and YYNGEE. Trimming removed 3 bases from V and 0 bases from J, with 13 bases in between. The chain's CDR3 is CASSGGLGSSYEQYF. In nucleotides, the CDR3 is TGTGCCAGCAGCGGAGGTCTAGGGAGCTCCTACGAGCAGTACTTC. The full variable domain, its missing parts supplied by reference TRBV9 and TRBJ2-7, is DSGVTQTPKHLITATGQRVTLRCSPRSGDLSVYWYQQSLDQGLQFLIQYYNGEERAKGNILERFSAQQFPDLHSELNLSSLELGDSALYFCASSGGLGSSYEQYFGPGTRLTVT.

V and J are TRBV6-5 and TRBJ1-1, with D maybe TRBD1 (5 bases). V lost 7 bases and J 1 base, leaving 13 bases between the germline ends. Germline V lookup: CDR1 MNHEY, CDR2 SVGAGI. The CDR3 has 14 amino acids. The CDR3 protein is CASNPIDRNTEAFF. The CDR3, as DNA: TGTGCCAGCAATCCCATCGACAGGAACACTGAAGCTTTCTTT.